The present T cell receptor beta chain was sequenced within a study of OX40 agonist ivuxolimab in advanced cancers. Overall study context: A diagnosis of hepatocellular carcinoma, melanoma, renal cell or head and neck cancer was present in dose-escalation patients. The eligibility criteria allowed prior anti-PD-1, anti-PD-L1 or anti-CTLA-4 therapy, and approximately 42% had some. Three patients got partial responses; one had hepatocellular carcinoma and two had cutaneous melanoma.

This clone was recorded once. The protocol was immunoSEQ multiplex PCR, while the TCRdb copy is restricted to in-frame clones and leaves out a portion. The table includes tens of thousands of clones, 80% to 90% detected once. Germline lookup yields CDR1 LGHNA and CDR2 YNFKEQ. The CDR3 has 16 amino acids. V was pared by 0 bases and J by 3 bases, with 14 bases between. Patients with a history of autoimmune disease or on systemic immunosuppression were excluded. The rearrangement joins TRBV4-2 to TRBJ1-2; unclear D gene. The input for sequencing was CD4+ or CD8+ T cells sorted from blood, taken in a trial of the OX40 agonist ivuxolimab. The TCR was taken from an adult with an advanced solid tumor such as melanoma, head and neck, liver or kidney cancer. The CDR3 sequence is CASSQDRIELYYGYTF. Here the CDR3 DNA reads TGTGCCAGCAGCCAAGATCGGATAGAACTATACTATGGCTACACCTTC.